The rows below give T cell receptor beta chains drawn from one sample of a study of cytomegalovirus exposure and HLA in healthy donors. Profiling relied on immunoSEQ multiplex PCR, and the TCRdb table lists in-frame clones only, not all of them. The table shows approximately 95,000 clones, with about 78% occurring only once. Sequenced: PBMCs. Receptors originate from a middle-aged woman in good health and CMV-seropositive. The CDR3 runs from the conserved cysteine through the conserved F or W. D genes are given only for firm matches. Clone sizes are given selectively: once, few, many, or a class where the clone is expanded.

d_gene,j_gene,abundance,v_gene,CDR3aa,CDR3nt
TRBD1,TRBJ1-5,NA,TRBV19,CASSNSGTENNQPQHF,TGTGCCAGTAGTAACTCCGGGACAGAAAACAATCAGCCCCAGCATTTT
TRBD1,TRBJ2-7,NA,TRBV15,CATSYGTGSTYEQYF,TGTGCCACCAGTTACGGGACAGGGTCTACCTACGAGCAGTACTTT
TRBD1,TRBJ2-7,NA,TRBV4-1,CASSRRGQAYEQYF,TGCGCCAGCAGCCGGAGGGGACAGGCCTACGAGCAGTACTTC
TRBD2,TRBJ2-3,NA,TRBV15,CATTDGLARATDTQYF,TGTGCCACCACCGACGGACTAGCGAGGGCCACAGATACGCAGTATTTT
TRBD1,TRBJ2-3,NA,TRBV4-2,CASSQTGGRITDTQYF,TGTGCCAGCAGCCAAACAGGGGGCAGGATCACAGATACGCAGTATTTT
NA,TRBJ2-1,NA,TRBV7-8,CASSRRPGNEQFF,TGTGCCAGCAGCCGTCGGCCAGGCAATGAGCAGTTCTTC
NA,TRBJ1-1,NA,TRBV10-3,CAISESQGNTEAFF,TGTGCCATCAGTGAGTCGCAGGGAAACACTGAAGCTTTCTTT
TRBD1,TRBJ1-2,few,TRBV9,CASSEGQAPNYGYTF,TGTGCCAGCAGCGAGGGACAGGCCCCTAACTATGGCTACACCTTC
NA,TRBJ2-4,NA,TRBV5-6,CASRGPLNIQYF,TGTGCCAGCAGGGGCCCCCTGAACATTCAGTACTTC
NA,TRBJ1-1,NA,TRBV7-3,CASSLTGNTEAFF,TGTGCCAGCAGCCTGACAGGGAACACTGAAGCTTTCTTT
NA,TRBJ2-3,NA,TRBV4-2,CASSQTGLQKDTQYF,TGTGCCAGCAGCCAAACGGGGTTGCAGAAAGATACGCAGTATTTT
TRBD2,TRBJ2-7,NA,TRBV28,CATTNQIAGGLTAYEQYF,TGTGCCACCACAAACCAGATAGCGGGAGGCCTGACAGCCTACGAGCAGTACTTC
TRBD1,TRBJ1-1,NA,TRBV2,CASSQRPTGGSEAFF,TGTGCCAGCAGTCAGAGGCCAACAGGGGGTAGTGAAGCTTTCTTT
NA,TRBJ1-2,NA,TRBV18,CASSPPDSPYGYTF,TGTGCCAGCTCACCACCGGACAGCCCCTATGGCTACACCTTC
TRBD2,TRBJ2-3,NA,TRBV2,CASSVAGGLDTQYF,TGTGCCAGCAGTGTTGCGGGAGGTTTAGATACGCAGTATTTT
TRBD2,TRBJ2-1,NA,TRBV27,CASSLSLAGYQSSYNEQFF,TGTGCCAGCAGTTTATCACTAGCGGGATATCAAAGCTCCTACAATGAGCAGTTCTTC
TRBD1,TRBJ2-7,few,TRBV28,CASSSGQGAEQYF,TGTGCCAGCAGTTCCGGACAGGGAGCCGAGCAGTACTTC
TRBD1,TRBJ2-1,NA,TRBV5-1,CASSQGTGRNNEQFF,TGCGCCAGCAGCCAAGGGACAGGGAGGAACAATGAGCAGTTCTTC
NA,TRBJ2-7,NA,TRBV11-3,CASSLDRYEQYF,TGTGCCAGCAGCTTAGACCGGTACGAGCAGTACTTC
TRBD2,TRBJ2-5,NA,TRBV5-1,CASSLTSGNGETQYF,TGCGCCAGCAGCCTGACTAGCGGGAATGGAGAGACCCAGTACTTC
TRBD1,TRBJ1-4,NA,TRBV6-1,CASTRTGVDEKLFF,TGTGCCAGCACCCGGACAGGCGTGGATGAAAAACTGTTTTTT
TRBD1,TRBJ1-3,NA,TRBV5-3,CARTRQGSPSGPLFQNTIYF,TGTGCCAGAACCCGACAGGGCTCCCCGAGCGGCCCGCTTTTTCAAAACACCATATATTTT
NA,TRBJ1-4,NA,TRBV27,CASRLQGGREKLFF,TGTGCCAGCAGACTACAGGGCGGGCGTGAAAAACTGTTTTTT
NA,TRBJ1-1,NA,TRBV5-1,CASSLEEGRNTEAFF,TGCGCCAGCAGCTTGGAGGAGGGGAGGAACACTGAAGCTTTCTTT
NA,TRBJ1-2,few,TRBV30,CAWSVPWVQGSTPYTF,TGTGCCTGGAGTGTCCCCTGGGTGCAGGGGTCCACCCCCTACACCTTC
TRBD2,TRBJ2-3,NA,TRBV7-6,CASSEGLASSTDTQYF,TGTGCCAGCAGCGAGGGACTAGCGTCTAGCACAGATACGCAGTATTTT
TRBD2,TRBJ2-7,NA,TRBV27,CASRLAGGSYEQYF,TGTGCCAGCAGACTAGCGGGAGGGTCCTACGAGCAGTACTTC